The next 29 T cell receptor beta chains were all read from a single sample in a study of blood T cell repertoires in COVID-19. Clones were sequenced by immunoSEQ multiplex PCR, and TCRdb holds only the in-frame ones, with some missing. Seen here are over 120,000 clones, about nine tenths observed once, and the top ten hold more than 3.5%. The sequenced material came from PBMCs or T cells enriched from blood (not recorded which). These receptors all come from a man aged 50 to 60 who had recovered from COVID-19.

The chain couples TRBV4-2 to TRBJ1-1, with 7 bases matching TRBD1. CDR1 and CDR2 from the germline V gene are LGHNA and YNFKEQ. The ends lost 2 bases at V and 1 base at J; junction bases unmatched: 7. This CDR3 has 16 amino acids. Here the CDR3 reads CASSQLQGSRNTEAFF. The CDR3 DNA reads as TGTGCCAGCAGCCAATTACAGGGGTCTAGGAACACTGAAGCTTTCTTT.

The V gene is TRBV10-3, the J gene TRBJ2-7; 9 bases align to TRBD1. CDR1 is ENHRY and CDR2 is SYGVKD in the germline V gene. Trimming cost V 3 bases and J 5 bases; bases outside gene matches: 8. The CDR3 length is 15 residues. The CDR3: CAISDSGTGIHEQYF. DNA for the CDR3: TGTGCCATCAGTGACTCTGGGACAGGGATCCACGAGCAGTACTTC.

This chain links TRBV27 with TRBJ1-2, with D tentatively TRBD1 (5 bases). V was trimmed by 4 bases and J by 6 bases, leaving 15 bases between them. The CDR3 is made up of 14 amino acids. Germline V CDR1 and CDR2: MNHEY, SMNVEV (reference sequence). The CDR3 nucleotides read TGTGCCAGCAGTTCGGGACTTACGCGGGATGGCTACACCTTC. This sequence encodes CASSSGLTRDGYTF.

The rearrangement joins TRBV3-1 (or the pseudogene TRBV3-2) to TRBJ2-2; D gene unclear. Germline loops: CDR1 LGHDT, CDR2 YNNKEL (reference sequence). Deletions cut 1 base from V and 1 base from J, with 10 bases between. This CDR3 contains 16 residues. The CDR3 here is CASSQVHRVNTGELFF. CDR3 nucleotide sequence: TGTGCCAGCAGCCAAGTCCATCGGGTGAACACCGGGGAGCTGTTTTTT.

The CDR3, as DNA: TGTGCCAGCAGCGTAGCTCCCCGGGAGGGCCTGGGGGAGACCCAGTACTTC. It codes for CASSVAPREGLGETQYF. This chain uses TRBV9 with TRBJ2-5, with 8 bases aligning to TRBD2. This CDR3 comprises 17 residues. V lost 0 bases to trimming and J lost 5 bases; unmatched junction nucleotides: 12. Germline values: CDR1 SGDLS, CDR2 YYNGEE.

J is TRBJ2-1 and V is TRBV7-2, with a weak D call TRBD1 (6 bases). The CDR3 loop spans 13 amino acids. Germline-derived CDR1 and CDR2 are SGHTA and FQGNSA. V was shortened by 5 bases and J by 6 bases, with 11 bases between the two germline ends. The CDR3, as DNA: TGTGCCAGCAGCCCACGCAGGGGCAATGAGCAGTTCTTC. Amino acids: CASSPRRGNEQFF.

This chain connects TRBV3-1 (or the pseudogene TRBV3-2) to TRBJ2-7; perhaps TRBD2 as D (6 bases). The CDR3 totals 16 residues. CDR1 and CDR2 (germline): LGHDT, YNNKEL (reference sequence). V lost 1 base, J lost 8 bases, and 21 bases lay in between. CDR3 bases: TGTGCCAGCAGCCAAGTTGGGGGGAGCGGACCCCGGCAGCAGTACTTC. Translation: CASSQVGGSGPRQQYF.

The V gene is TRBV2, the J gene TRBJ1-5; 8 nucleotides match TRBD1. CDR3 length equals 14 residues. After removal of 5 bases from V and 4 bases from J, the junction contained 4 bases not matched to a gene. Germline-derived CDR1 and CDR2 are SNHLY and FYNNEI. This chain's CDR3 is CASSKRQGNQPQHF. CDR3 coding DNA: TGTGCCAGCAGTAAACGACAGGGGAATCAGCCCCAGCATTTT.

The chain has TRBV27 and TRBJ2-3; D may be TRBD2 (6 bases). V lost 3 bases, J lost 2 bases, and 12 bases lay in between. The CDR3 is made up of 15 amino acids. The germline CDR1 and CDR2 sequences are MNHEY and SMNVEV (reference sequence). This CDR3 is CASSLGSGVTDTQYF. The CDR3 DNA reads TGTGCCAGCAGTTTGGGTAGCGGCGTCACAGATACGCAGTATTTT.

This chain joins TRBV7-9 and TRBJ1-5; D is ambiguous. V was shortened by 1 base and J by 6 bases, with 10 bases between the two germline ends. Germline-derived CDR1 and CDR2 are SEHNR and FQNEAQ (reference sequence). CDR3 length: 14 amino acids. The CDR3 region has the DNA TGTGCCAGCAGCTTAGGGGGAGGTGGTCAGCCCCAGCATTTT. It translates to CASSLGGGGQPQHF. Combining the CDR3 with reference TRBV7-9 and TRBJ1-5 gives the whole variable domain DTGVSQNPRHKITKRGQNVTFRCDPISEHNRLYWYRQTLGQGPEFLTYFQNEAQLEKSRLLSDRFSAERPKGSFSTLEIQRTEQGDSAMYLCASSLGGGGQPQHFGDGTRLSIL.

The rearrangement uses TRBV20-1 and TRBJ1-2; 7 nucleotides match TRBD1. In germline, CDR1 is DFQATT, CDR2 SNEGSKA (reference sequence). Trimming at V came to 7 bases and at J to 4 bases, leaving 3 bases not matched to a gene. The CDR3 has 11 amino acids. Here the CDR3 reads CSEYRGYGYTF. The CDR3 nucleotides read TGCAGTGAATACAGGGGCTATGGCTACACCTTC.

This chain connects TRBV5-4 to TRBJ2-5; no clear D. Germline V gene lookup returns CDR1 SGHNT and CDR2 YYREEE (reference sequence). V was trimmed by 0 bases and J by 5 bases, leaving 8 bases between them. The length of the CDR3 is 13 residues. CDR3 residues: CASSLGGMETQYF. CDR3 nucleotides: TGTGCCAGCAGCTTGGGCGGAATGGAGACCCAGTACTTC. The full variable domain, rest sourced from reference TRBV5-4 and TRBJ2-5, is ETGVTQSPTHLIKTRGQQVTLRCSSQSGHNTVSWYQQALGQGPQFIFQYYREEENGRGNFPPRFSGLQFPNYSSELNVNALELDDSALYLCASSLGGMETQYFGPGTRLLVL.

The J gene is TRBJ2-5, the V gene TRBV10-3, with D possibly being TRBD1 (5 bases). The CDR3 consists of 12 residues. CDR1 is ENHRY, CDR2 SYGVKD, per germline. The V and J ends lost 2 bases and 4 bases respectively, with 5 bases between them. CDR3 region: CAISERGETQYF. CDR3 nucleotide sequence: TGTGCCATCAGTGAGAGGGGAGAGACCCAGTACTTC.

The genes are TRBV5-1 and TRBJ1-6; 7 bases are a match to TRBD1. V trimming: 2 bases; J trimming: 3 bases; junction bases outside the gene matches: 5. CDR1 is SGHRS and CDR2 is YFSETQ in the germline V gene. This CDR3 is 16 amino acids long. The CDR3 DNA is TGCGCCAGCAGCTTTGGGACAGCGAACTATAATTCACCCCTCCACTTT. Residues: CASSFGTANYNSPLHF.

CDR3 sequence reads: CATSSPTGGSNQPQHF. The CDR3 region has the DNA TGTGCCACCAGCAGTCCGACAGGGGGGAGCAATCAGCCCCAGCATTTT. The V gene is TRBV15, the J gene TRBJ1-5; 9 bases agree with TRBD1. Germline CDR1 reads LNHNV; CDR2 reads YYDKDF (reference sequence). Losses at the gene ends were 3 bases for V and 1 base for J; bases not matched to a gene: 4. The CDR3 spans 16 residues. Looking up the rest from reference TRBV15 and TRBJ1-5 gives the full variable domain: DAMVIQNPRYQVTQFGKPVTLSCSQTLNHNVMYWYQQKSSQAPKLLFHYYDKDFNNEADTPDNFQSRRPNTSFCFLDIRSPGLGDTAMYLCATSSPTGGSNQPQHFGDGTRLSIL.

This clone was found a few times. The rearrangement uses TRBV27 and TRBJ1-2, with 11 positions matching TRBD1. Germline CDR1 and CDR2: MNHEY and SMNVEV (reference sequence). This CDR3 is 14 amino acids long. V lost 7 bases to trimming and J lost 4 bases; unmatched junction nucleotides: 5. The CDR3 loop reads CASIGQGAPYGYTF. As DNA, the CDR3 is TGTGCCAGCATTGGACAGGGGGCCCCCTATGGCTACACCTTC.

This sequence joins TRBV7-2 and TRBJ1-2, with D unresolved. CDR1 and CDR2 (germline): SGHTA, FQGNSA. V was pared by 1 base and J by 0 bases, with 6 bases between. CDR3 size: 14 residues. Here the CDR3 reads CASSLESSNYGYTF. In DNA form, the CDR3 reads TGTGCCAGCAGCTTAGAATCTTCTAACTATGGCTACACCTTC. Using reference TRBV7-2 and TRBJ1-2 for the parts outside the CDR3, the full variable domain is GAGVSQSPSNKVTEKGKDVELRCDPISGHTALYWYRQSLGQGLEFLIYFQGNSAPDKSGLPSDRFSAERTGGSVSTLTIQRTQQEDSAVYLCASSLESSNYGYTFGSGTRLTVV.

This clone has just one count. This CDR3 reads CASSRDRRDKDTIYF. The CDR3 DNA reads TGTGCCAGCAGCCGGGACAGGAGGGATAAGGACACCATATATTTT. The chain uses TRBV6-6 and TRBJ1-3; 8 bases line up with TRBD1. The germline V gene has CDR1 MNHNY and CDR2 SVGAGI (reference sequence). Trimming took 6 bases from V and 8 from J; bases not matched to a gene: 12. This CDR3 region has 15 residues.

The genes are TRBV10-3 and TRBJ1-2, with D uncertain. Germline-derived CDR1 and CDR2 are ENHRY and SYGVKD. The CDR3 loop spans 13 amino acids. Trimming removed 0 bases from V and 6 bases from J, with 8 bases in between. CDR3 nucleotides: TGTGCCATCAGTGAGTCAAGTCCTAATGGCTACACCTTC. Translated, it gives CAISESSPNGYTF.

This clone was seen once. The chain carries TRBV15 and TRBJ1-1; TRBD1 might be the D (6 bases). Trimming removed 2 bases from V and 11 bases from J, with 12 bases in between. The CDR3 has 12 amino acids. The germline gives CDR1 LNHNV, CDR2 YYDKDF (reference sequence). The CDR3 DNA follows: TGTGCCACCAGCAGACAGGGAGGGGGGGCTTTCTTT. Protein sequence: CATSRQGGGAFF.

This sequence joins TRBV28 and TRBJ1-1, with TRBD1 as a possible D gene (6 bases). CDR1 and CDR2 from the germline V gene are MDHEN and SYDVKM. The CDR3 extends over 13 amino acids. V was pared by 6 bases and J by 10 bases, with 18 bases between. In DNA form, the CDR3 reads TGTGCCAGCAGGGGGGGGCTGGGCCCTGGAGCTTTCTTT. This encodes CASRGGLGPGAFF.

V usage is TRBV28 and J usage is TRBJ1-5; D remains ambiguous. The CDR3 has 12 residues. V lost 8 bases to trimming and J lost 6 bases, with 11 bases between them. Per the germline V gene, CDR1 is MDHEN and CDR2 is SYDVKM. The DNA for the CDR3 is TGTGCCAGCCTCACGCGGAGTCAGCCCCAGCATTTT. Translating gives CASLTRSQPQHF.

The V call is TRBV2, the J call TRBJ1-5, with 8 bases that match TRBD1. Trimming at V came to 6 bases and at J to 5 bases, leaving 6 bases not matched to a gene. The CDR3 spans 14 residues. Germline V gene sequence: CDR1 SNHLY, CDR2 FYNNEI. The CDR3 here is CASRSDRGYQPQHF. The CDR3 DNA reads as TGTGCCAGCAGGTCTGACAGGGGTTATCAGCCCCAGCATTTT.

This clone was detected only a few times. The V and J genes are TRBV4-2 and TRBJ1-1, with D uncertain. This CDR3 spans 14 amino acids. CDR1 is LGHNA, CDR2 YNFKEQ, per germline. V was cut by 1 base and J by 0 bases, with 6 bases left in between. As DNA, the CDR3 is TGTGCCAGCAGCCAAGGGAGCATGAACACTGAAGCTTTCTTT. This codes for CASSQGSMNTEAFF.

The chain links TRBV3-1 (or the pseudogene TRBV3-2) to TRBJ2-3; a possible D gene is TRBD1 (5 bases). Trimming left V 4 bases short and J 2 bases short, with 13 bases between. Germline V gives CDR1 LGHDT, CDR2 YNNKEL (reference sequence). This CDR3 is built from 15 residues. Here the CDR3 reads CASSLQGADTDTQYF. CDR3 nucleotide sequence: TGTGCCAGCAGCCTACAAGGGGCTGACACAGATACGCAGTATTTT.

The V gene is TRBV4-3, the J gene TRBJ1-6; 7 bases are a match to TRBD1. The CDR3 has 13 residues. The germline V gene encodes CDR1 LGHNA and CDR2 YSLEER. V lost 0 bases and J lost 15; bases outside the gene matches: 5. In DNA form, the CDR3 reads TGCGCCAGCAGCCAAGATGAGGGACAGAGCCTCCACTTT. This gives the protein CASSQDEGQSLHF.

This clone was seen only once. The CDR3, as DNA: TGTGCCAGTAGTTTCGGGAGCTCTGGAAACACCATATATTTT. Its protein is CASSFGSSGNTIYF. The V and J genes are TRBV19 and TRBJ1-3; D not certain. Trimming removed 5 bases at V and 0 bases at J, with 8 bases between. Germline-derived CDR1 and CDR2 are LNHDA and SQIVND (reference sequence). This CDR3 region has 14 residues.

This chain connects TRBV7-8 to TRBJ1-1; D gene ambiguous. Trimming stripped 4 bases from V and 2 bases from J, with 8 bases between. CDR3 size: 13 residues. Germline V gene lookup returns CDR1 SGHVS and CDR2 FQNEAQ. Here the CDR3 DNA reads TGTGCCAGCAGCTATATAAGCAACACTGAAGCTTTCTTT. It codes for CASSYISNTEAFF.

The chain couples TRBV11-3 to TRBJ2-2; 11 bases are shared with TRBD1. The length of the CDR3 is 16 residues. Germline CDR1 reads SGHNT; CDR2 reads YENEEA. Trimming took 5 bases from V and 2 from J; bases not matched to a gene: 4. The CDR3 sequence is CASSPGQGANTGELFF. In DNA form, the CDR3 reads TGTGCCAGCAGCCCCGGACAGGGGGCAAACACCGGGGAGCTGTTTTTT.